These T cell receptor delta chains were read from a single sample in a study of γδ T cells in repeated Plasmodium falciparum infection. TCRdb called clones anew from the multiplex PCR reads with CATT. Among around 82,000 delta-chain clones listed, under 1.5% were seen once. The sample was gamma-delta T cells from blood. These receptors were obtained from a pool of human donors (malaria-infected and uninfected, not separated). Both conserved end residues are part of each CDR3. Fields, in order: D gene, V gene, J gene, clone size, CDR3 protein, CDR3 DNA. A D gene is named only where the DNA matches it firmly. Not all rows give a size; the values are once, few, many and, for expanded clones, a class.

TRDD3	TRDV1	TRDJ1	few	CALGVHFLPWGIQRTDKLIF	TGTGCTCTTGGGGTCCACTTCCTACCCTGGGGGATACAGCGCACCGATAAACTCATCTTT
NA	TRDV2	TRDJ3	medium-sized	CACDTAGAWDTRQMFF	TGTGCCTGTGACACTGCGGGGGCCTGGGACACCCGACAGATGTTTTTC
NA	TRDV1	TRDJ1	many	CALGVRPSPTDKLIF	TGTGCTCTTGGGGTCCGGCCTTCTCCCACCGATAAACTCATCTTT
NA	TRDV1	TRDJ1	many	CALGELLLARDREADKLIF	TGTGCTCTTGGGGAACTCCTTCTGGCGAGGGATAGGGAGGCCGATAAACTCATCTTT
NA	TRDV1	TRDJ1	many	CALGEVFSFGGTQDKLIF	TGTGCTCTTGGGGAGGTTTTTTCCTTCGGCGGTACGCAGGATAAACTCATCTTT
NA	TRDV1	TRDJ1	many	CALGGLARVRTNTDKLIF	TGTGCTCTTGGGGGTTTGGCTAGGGTCCGGACAAACACCGATAAACTCATCTTT
NA	TRDV1	TRDJ1	many	CALGDSLLYTDKLIF	TGTGCTCTTGGGGATAGCCTCCTTTACACCGATAAACTCATCTTT
NA	TRDV1	TRDJ1	many	CALGEGGRDKLIF	TGTGCTCTTGGGGAGGGAGGCAGGGATAAACTCATCTTT
TRDD3	TRDV1	TRDJ1	many	CALGELRLRDLSLLLGTRGELIF	TGTGCTCTTGGGGAACTGCGCCTACGTGACTTATCCCTCTTACTGGGGACAAGAGGGGAACTCATCTTT
TRDD3	TRDV2	TRDJ1	medium-sized	CACDTVPLRIRDTDKLIF	TGTGCCTGTGACACCGTTCCTCTTCGGATACGGGACACCGATAAACTCATCTTT
NA	TRDV1	TRDJ1	many	CALVAPTPYTDKLIF	TGTGCTCTTGTGGCCCCGACCCCGTACACCGATAAACTCATCTTT
TRDD3	TRDV1	TRDJ1	many	CALGELGGGYAPRPSYTDKLIF	TGTGCTCTTGGGGAACTAGGGGGGGGATACGCGCCGAGGCCCTCGTACACCGATAAACTCATCTTT
TRDD2	TRDV1	TRDJ1	many	CALGEERLPPGYTDKLIF	TGTGCTCTTGGGGAAGAGCGCCTTCCTCCTGGGTACACCGATAAACTCATCTTT
TRDD3	TRDV2	TRDJ1	medium-sized	CACDTLLGDNTDKLIF	TGTGCCTGTGACACGCTACTGGGGGATAACACCGATAAACTCATCTTT
TRDD3	TRDV1	TRDJ1	many	CALGELIRSGGLNKLIF	TGTGCTCTTGGGGAACTAATCCGGTCTGGGGGATTGAATAAACTCATCTTT
NA	TRDV1	TRDJ1	medium-sized	CALGALTTDKLIF	TGTGCTCTTGGGGCCTTAACCACCGATAAACTCATCTTT
TRDD3	TRDV1	TRDJ1	many	CALGDPNDAGGPGTDKLIF	TGTGCTCTTGGGGACCCAAATGACGCTGGGGGACCAGGCACCGATAAACTCATCTTT
NA	TRDV1	TRDJ1	many	CALGELGSKLIF	TGTGCTCTTGGGGAACTGGGGAGTAAACTCATCTTT
TRDD3	TRDV1	TRDJ1	many	CALGELVVAWGVGGYTDKLIF	TGTGCTCTTGGGGAACTAGTAGTGGCCTGGGGGGTTGGGGGATACACCGATAAACTCATCTTT
TRDD3	TRDV1	TRDJ1	many	CALGELVPPSWGILVSSTDKLIF	TGTGCTCTTGGGGAACTAGTTCCTCCGAGTTGGGGGATACTGGTTTCGAGCACCGATAAACTCATCTTT
TRDD3	TRDV1	TRDJ1	many	CALGEPWALGDSRTDKLIF	TGTGCTCTTGGGGAACCCTGGGCTCTGGGGGATAGTAGGACCGATAAACTCATCTTT
TRDD3	TRDV1	TRDJ1	many	CALGDSTGIYWGTRGTDKLIF	TGTGCTCTTGGGGATTCTACGGGAATTTACTGGGGGACTAGGGGGACCGATAAACTCATCTTT
NA	TRDV2	TRDJ3	many	CACDTRVSGSWDTRQMFF	TGTGCCTGTGACACTAGAGTGTCGGGCTCCTGGGACACCCGACAGATGTTTTTC
TRDD3	TRDV1	TRDJ1	many	CALGDCINFPLLGVKSYTDKLIF	TGTGCTCTTGGGGATTGTATTAATTTTCCTTTACTGGGGGTTAAATCTTACACCGATAAACTCATCTTT
TRDD3	TRDV1	TRDJ1	many	CALFAYTGGYIMGTDKLIF	TGTGCTCTTTTCGCCTACACTGGGGGATACATAATGGGCACCGATAAACTCATCTTT
NA	TRDV3	TRDJ1	medium-sized	CAFTARSNGGLDYTDKLIF	TGTGCCTTTACAGCTCGGTCCAACGGAGGGTTGGACTACACCGATAAACTCATCTTT
TRDD3	TRDV1	TRDJ1	many	CALGVPLFLSYWGPDKLIF	TGTGCTCTTGGGGTCCCCCTCTTCCTGTCTTACTGGGGGCCCGATAAACTCATCTTT
NA	TRDV1	TRDJ1	many	CALVERGGGPAFRKYKLIF	TGTGCTCTTGTGGAAAGGGGGGGAGGGCCCGCCTTTAGAAAATATAAACTCATCTTT
NA	TRDV1	TRDJ1	many	CALGDPPAYTDKLIF	TGTGCTCTTGGGGACCCCCCGGCGTACACCGATAAACTCATCTTT
TRDD3	TRDV1	TRDJ1	NA	CALGEGPYSSGGYKFGDKLIF	TGTGCTCTTGGGGAAGGGCCTTATTCCTCTGGGGGATACAAATTCGGCGATAAACTCATCTTT
TRDD3	TRDV2	TRDJ1	many	CACDTLGVTDKLIF	TGTGCCTGTGACACCCTGGGGGTAACCGATAAACTCATCTTT
TRDD3	TRDV2	TRDJ1	many	CACHKYGLGGSYTDKLIF	TGTGCCTGTCACAAATACGGGCTCGGGGGATCGTACACCGATAAACTCATCTTT
NA	TRDV2	TRDJ2	medium-sized	CACDTGPRGGLTAQLFF	TGTGCCTGTGACACCGGCCCTCGGGGGGGGCTGACAGCACAACTCTTCTTT
TRDD3	TRDV1	TRDJ1	many	CALGEGKGSSYLRWGIRITDKLIF	TGTGCTCTTGGGGAAGGAAAAGGATCATCCTACTTAAGGTGGGGGATACGTATAACCGATAAACTCATCTTT
NA	TRDV1	TRDJ2	many	CALGLFRPLTAQLFF	TGTGCTCTTGGACTCTTCCGCCCTTTGACAGCACAACTCTTCTTT
NA	TRDV1	TRDJ1	many	CALGEPSDNTDKLIF	TGTGCTCTTGGGGAACCTTCCGATAACACCGATAAACTCATCTTT
NA	TRDV1	TRDJ1	many	CALGEGVSYWGSTPRGKLIF	TGTGCTCTTGGGGAAGGAGTATCCTACTGGGGATCGACCCCCAGGGGTAAACTCATCTTT
TRDD2	TRDV1	TRDJ2	many	CALGEGTLIPLPLPPSSALTAQLFF	TGTGCTCTTGGGGAAGGAACCCTAATCCCTCTCCCGCTTCCTCCTTCCTCTGCTTTGACAGCACAACTCTTCTTT
NA	TRDV2	TRDJ1	medium-sized	CACVPGTEALKLIF	TGTGCCTGTGTCCCAGGTACTGAGGCCCTAAAACTCATCTTT
NA	TRDV1	TRDJ1	many	CALASALRLGAPPAGKLIF	TGTGCTCTTGCGTCAGCACTCCGTCTCGGGGCCCCTCCTGCGGGTAAACTCATCTTT
NA	TRDV2	TRDJ1	medium-sized	CACDTGVRPGDTDKLIF	TGTGCCTGTGACACCGGGGTACGCCCTGGGGACACCGATAAACTCATCTTT
TRDD3	TRDV3	TRDJ1	many	CALRGSYLYWGILRRLIF	TGTGCCTTACGCGGTTCCTACCTTTACTGGGGGATATTGAGGCGACTCATCTTT
NA	TRDV1	TRDJ1	many	CALGEPWSQSILRATDKLIF	TGTGCTCTTGGGGAACCCTGGTCCCAATCCATTTTAAGGGCGACCGATAAACTCATCTTT
TRDD3	TRDV1	TRDJ1	few	CALGFTGGYAYTDKLIF	TGTGCTCTTGGATTTACTGGGGGATACGCGTACACCGATAAACTCATCTTT
TRDD3	TRDV1	TRDJ1	medium-sized	CALGEPSGGSPPHTDKLIF	TGTGCTCTTGGGGAACCCTCCGGGGGATCCCCTCCACACACCGATAAACTCATCTTT
TRDD3	TRDV1	TRDJ1	many	CALGEPSSFRGLGDRIYTDKLIF	TGTGCTCTTGGGGAACCCTCTTCCTTCCGCGGACTGGGGGACCGAATATACACCGATAAACTCATCTTT
NA	TRDV1	TRDJ1	NA	CALGELTSLPYWADKLIF	TGTGCTCTTGGGGAGCTCACTTCCCTACCGTACTGGGCCGATAAACTCATCTTT
TRDD3	TRDV1	TRDJ1	many	CALGEPAFPDRTGGPFTDKLIF	TGTGCTCTTGGGGAACCGGCCTTCCCTGACCGTACTGGGGGACCCTTCACCGATAAACTCATCTTT
NA	TRDV1	TRDJ1	medium-sized	CALGEFLYDELIF	TGTGCTCTTGGCGAATTCCTCTACGATGAACTCATCTTT
TRDD3	TRDV2	TRDJ3	medium-sized	CACDTLGDSSWDTRQMFF	TGTGCCTGTGACACACTGGGGGATAGCTCCTGGGACACCCGACAGATGTTTTTC
NA	TRDV1	TRDJ1	many	CALGESGLRDYKLIF	TGTGCTCTTGGGGAATCTGGGCTCCGGGATTATAAACTCATCTTT
NA	TRDV1	TRDJ1	medium-sized	CALGETPHRARVKLIF	TGTGCTCTTGGGGAAACGCCCCACCGCGCGAGGGTGAAACTCATCTTT
TRDD3	TRDV1	TRDJ1	many	CALGELGPLGPGGSFYTDKLIF	TGTGCTCTTGGGGAACTAGGTCCTTTGGGCCCTGGGGGGTCCTTTTACACCGATAAACTCATCTTT